This TCR beta chain was found in a study of T cells after yellow fever vaccination. Notes on this clonotype: What it binds is not known.

Production of TCR cDNA was by 5'RACE template switching, which also added a universal primer site and UMIs. MiXCR, run by TCRdb on the 5' RACE reads, gives a single entry per CDR3 protein. Of about 360,000 distinct CDR3 sequences in the sample, approximately 6% were seen once. V shed 0 bases and J shed 6 bases, with 10 bases lying between them. Germline CDR1 and CDR2: LGHNA and YSLEER. The CDR3 runs 14 residues. Points from the study as a whole: It was the secondary response that reached its peak faster, day 5 versus 15, but it was weaker. Booster samples showed a return of most primary-vaccination clones (approximately 95% CD4, approximately 88% CD8).

The sample in question was PBMCs, obtained 5 days after the yellow fever booster vaccination. The gene calls are TRBV4-3 and TRBJ2-3; D gene ambiguous. The receptor comes from a man in his thirties or forties who received the YFV17D yellow fever vaccine. The CDR3 coding sequence is TGCGCCAGCAGCCAAGATCGGGCGCTGGATACGCAGTATTTT. Its protein product is CASSQDRALDTQYF.